The 20 T cell receptor beta chains below all came from one sample that was sequenced in a study of CD8 T cells in ankylosing spondylitis. General study points: Blood from ankylosing spondylitis patients appeared to carry a characteristic roughly 8-variant TCR beta motif.

TCRdb called the 5' RACE reads again in MiXCR, with one record for every CDR3 protein. The sample has 200,000 to 250,000 distinct CDR3 sequences; 18% are singletons. No antigen is known for these receptors. Sequencing was done on a sample of blood, either unsorted or a sorted T cell fraction (not recorded which). The receptors stem from a male donor with ankylosing spondylitis.

The CDR3 bases are TGTGCCAGCAGTTTAATTCCCGGACTGATCAATGAGCAGTTCTTC. Amino acids: CASSLIPGLINEQFF. The chain employs TRBV28 and TRBJ2-1; possibly TRBD2 for D (5 bases). V was pared by 2 bases and J by 6 bases, with 14 bases between. The length of the CDR3 is 15 residues. CDR1 and CDR2 (germline): MDHEN, SYDVKM.

The chain has TRBV5-1 and TRBJ1-4; 8 bases align to TRBD1. The CDR3 extends over 15 amino acids. The trim removed 4 bases at V and 2 bases at J, leaving 4 bases unmatched. CDR1 and CDR2 from the germline V gene are SGHRS and YFSETQ. CDR3 DNA sequence: TGCGCCAGCAGCAGTTGGACAGGGACTAATGAAAAACTGTTTTTT. Amino acids: CASSSWTGTNEKLFF.

The table lists this clonotype with a few counts. V and J are TRBV2 and TRBJ1-2; 11 bases match TRBD1. The CDR3 covers 17 residues. Germline lookup yields CDR1 SNHLY and CDR2 FYNNEI. The V segment lost 2 bases and the J segment 3 bases; nucleotides outside the gene matches: 8. CDR3: CASSEMRDRGFDYGYTF. CDR3 DNA: TGTGCCAGCAGTGAAATGCGGGACAGGGGGTTCGACTATGGCTACACCTTC.

This rearrangement joins TRBV27 to TRBJ1-6; D is unresolved. The germline V gene has CDR1 MNHEY and CDR2 SMNVEV (reference sequence). The CDR3 runs to 15 residues. V lost 2 bases, J lost 10 bases, and 15 bases lay in between. CDR3 coding DNA: TGTGCCAGCAGTTTAAGCTCTTACCAAGGGTCACCCCTCCACTTT. It specifies CASSLSSYQGSPLHF.

This clonotype was seen only a few times. The DNA of the CDR3 is TGTGCCAGCAGCTATACTACAGGGGATACAGATACGCAGTATTTT. Translating it yields CASSYTTGDTDTQYF. This rearrangement joins TRBV7-9 to TRBJ2-3, with TRBD1 identical over 7 bases. The CDR3 contains 15 residues. Germline CDR1 SEHNR, CDR2 FQNEAQ (reference sequence). The V and J ends lost 4 bases and 3 bases, in that order; junction bases with no gene match: 7.

This clonotype occurred many times. V usage is TRBV10-2 and J usage is TRBJ2-1; D may match TRBD1 or TRBD2 (5 bases each). The CDR3 is 16 amino acids. Germline CDR1 is WSHSY and CDR2 is SAAADI. Trimming stripped 2 bases from V and 2 bases from J, with 13 bases between. DNA of the CDR3: TGCGCCAGCAGTGAGAATCTAGGGGACGCCTACAATGAGCAGTTCTTC. Translation: CASSENLGDAYNEQFF.

The V gene is TRBV28, the J gene TRBJ1-6; 8 bases fit TRBD1. The CDR3 is 15 residues long. V shed 8 bases, J shed 9 bases, and the junction held 12 bases outside the gene matches. Germline lookup yields CDR1 MDHEN and CDR2 SYDVKM. The CDR3 spells CASEPGTGPSSPLHF. CDR3 DNA sequence: TGTGCCAGCGAGCCAGGGACAGGACCAAGTTCACCCCTCCACTTT.

V and J are TRBV12-3 or TRBV12-4 and TRBJ2-7, with a possible D match to TRBD1 (7 bases). Trimming pared 6 bases from V and 5 bases from J, leaving 14 bases between. This CDR3 region has 13 residues. The chain's CDR3 is CASSPAGGNEQYF. CDR3 nucleotides: TGTGCCAGCAGCCCCGCAGGGGGGAACGAGCAGTACTTC.

The V and J genes are TRBV12-3 or TRBV12-4 and TRBJ2-2; D gene unclear. V lost 2 bases and J lost 6, with 16 bases in between. This CDR3 region has 16 residues. CDR3 sequence reads: CASSLLPRSGAGELFF. DNA for the CDR3: TGTGCCAGCAGTTTACTCCCCCGAAGTGGGGCCGGGGAGCTGTTTTTT.

This chain joins TRBV29-1 and TRBJ2-7; 9 bases agree with TRBD1. Trimming took 2 bases from V and 4 from J; bases not matched to a gene: 6. The germline V gene has CDR1 SQVTM and CDR2 ANQGSEA. The CDR3 contains 14 residues. The CDR3 protein is CSVERDREGYEQYF. CDR3 sequence (DNA): TGCAGCGTTGAACGGGACAGGGAGGGGTACGAGCAGTACTTC.

The V gene is TRBV7-9, the J gene TRBJ1-2; possibly TRBD1 for D (6 bases). Trimming cost V 4 bases and J 8 bases, with 20 bases left between them. There are 15 residues in the CDR3. From germline, CDR1 is SEHNR and CDR2 FQNEAQ (reference sequence). The CDR3 DNA is TGTGCCAGCAGCTCAGGATTAACCAGGGGTGAGGGCTACACCTTC. It specifies CASSSGLTRGEGYTF.

The chain has TRBV6-1 and TRBJ2-7; TRBD1 might be the D (6 bases). V was clipped by 6 bases and J by 0 bases, with 21 bases between them. The germline V gene has CDR1 MNHNS and CDR2 SASEGT. This CDR3 comprises 17 residues. The DNA of the CDR3 is TGTGCCAGCAGCCCGGCCCGGGACAAAATTACCTCCTACGAGCAGTACTTC. It is translated as CASSPARDKITSYEQYF.

This clonotype has more than one count but fewer than ten. V usage is TRBV7-2 and J usage is TRBJ1-1; possibly TRBD1 for D (5 bases). The V and J ends lost 1 base and 4 bases respectively, with 13 bases between them. The CDR3 contains 15 residues. CDR1 and CDR2 (germline): SGHTA, FQGNSA. The CDR3: CASSLVPPGTTEAFF. CDR3 sequence (DNA): TGTGCCAGCAGCTTAGTTCCGCCAGGGACCACTGAAGCTTTCTTT. Combining the CDR3 with reference TRBV7-2 and TRBJ1-1 gives the whole variable domain GAGVSQSPSNKVTEKGKDVELRCDPISGHTALYWYRQSLGQGLEFLIYFQGNSAPDKSGLPSDRFSAERTGGSVSTLTIQRTQQEDSAVYLCASSLVPPGTTEAFFGQGTRLTVV.

This clonotype was detected only a few times. The rearrangement links TRBV12-3 or TRBV12-4 to TRBJ2-1; tentative D call: TRBD2 (5 bases). The CDR3 has 16 residues. Trimming pared 6 bases from V and 5 bases from J, leaving 20 bases between. In DNA form, the CDR3 reads TGTGCCAGCAGCCCAGGCGACTCTGGACTTCACAATGAGCAGTTCTTC. It is translated as CASSPGDSGLHNEQFF.

V usage is TRBV30 and J usage is TRBJ2-7, with D possibly being TRBD1 or TRBD2 (5 bases each). V lost 0 bases and J 3 bases, leaving 12 bases between the germline ends. Germline V gene sequence: CDR1 GTSNPN, CDR2 SVGIG (reference sequence). This CDR3 contains 14 residues. CDR3: CAWSVADNNYEQYF. CDR3 DNA: TGTGCCTGGAGTGTAGCGGACAACAACTACGAGCAGTACTTC.

This clonotype occurred a few times. The chain has TRBV9 and TRBJ1-1; no clear D. The CDR3 runs 13 residues. The germline CDR1 and CDR2 sequences are SGDLS and YYNGEE. V was pared by 4 bases and J by 1 base, with 8 bases between. The DNA of the CDR3 is TGTGCCAGCAGCCCGCAGCAGAACACTGAAGCTTTCTTT. It encodes CASSPQQNTEAFF. Complete variable domain (other parts from reference TRBV9 and TRBJ1-1): DSGVTQTPKHLITATGQRVTLRCSPRSGDLSVYWYQQSLDQGLQFLIQYYNGEERAKGNILERFSAQQFPDLHSELNLSSLELGDSALYFCASSPQQNTEAFFGQGTRLTVV.

In its sample, this clonotype was seen a few times. The rearrangement uses TRBV4-1 and TRBJ2-1; D ambiguous. This CDR3 is 15 amino acids long. With 0 bases removed from V and 9 bases from J, the gap between germline ends came to 15 bases. Germline-derived CDR1 and CDR2 are MGHRA and YSYEKL. The CDR3, as DNA: TGCGCCAGCAGCCAAGATCTTTCGGCAACGGTTGAGCAGTTCTTC. It specifies CASSQDLSATVEQFF.

The table lists this clonotype with a few counts. V and J are TRBV21-1 and TRBJ1-5; TRBD1, the table's D call, lacks a check against the DNA. TRBV21-1 is deemed a pseudogene. The CDR3 sequence is 16 residues long. In nucleotides, the CDR3 is TGTGCCAGCAGCTTTGGGAGACAGGGAAGCAATCAGCCCCAGCATTTT. Its protein product is CASSFGRQGSNQPQHF.

The chain couples TRBV12-3 or TRBV12-4 to TRBJ2-1, with D unresolved. The length of the CDR3 is 13 residues. V was clipped by 4 bases and J by 8 bases, with 12 bases between them. CDR3 bases: TGTGCCAGCAGTTGGGTGGTAGCAGATGAGCAGTTCTTC. It codes for CASSWVVADEQFF.

This clonotype has only a few counts. The V and J genes are TRBV4-1 and TRBJ2-3; 12 positions match TRBD2. With 10 bases clipped from V and 7 bases from J, the junction kept 12 bases outside the gene matches. This CDR3 has 15 residues. Germline CDR1 and CDR2: MGHRA and YSYEKL. CDR3 protein: CATQMTSGSGYTQYF. For the CDR3, the DNA is TGCGCCACCCAGATGACTAGCGGGAGTGGATATACGCAGTATTTT.